This is a list of T cell receptor beta chains from one sample in a study of human T cells and chemical hapten exposure. In TCRdb, the RACE reads were re-called with MiXCR into one record per CDR3 protein. The sample contains roughly 120,000 distinct CDR3 sequences, 12% of which appear only once. The starting material was whole blood, obtained in connection with sensitization to the hapten diphenylcyclopropenone (DPC). The receptors derive from a woman in her forties or fifties with alopecia areata. Some clones in this sample may be carry-over from other donors' samples. CDR3s include the opening cysteine and the closing phenylalanine or tryptophan. Each record gives: J gene, clone size, D gene, V gene, CDR3 DNA, CDR3 protein. D genes are given only for firm matches. Only part of the rows carry a size: once, few, many, or a class if the clone is expanded.

j_call: TRBJ1-2
clone_size: few
d_call: NA
v_call: TRBV28
cdr3_nt: TGTGCCAGCAGCTCTGGGTGGAGCAGGAATGGCTACACCTTC
cdr3_aa: CASSSGWSRNGYTF

j_call: TRBJ2-1
clone_size: few
d_call: TRBD1
v_call: TRBV18
cdr3_nt: TGTGCCAGCTCACCGCGGACAGGGGGTAGGAACAATGAGCAGTTCTTC
cdr3_aa: CASSPRTGGRNNEQFF

j_call: TRBJ2-5
clone_size: NA
d_call: TRBD2
v_call: TRBV24-1
cdr3_nt: TGTGCCACCAGTGACCTTGGACTAGCGGGAGGGTTAGAGACCCAGTACTTC
cdr3_aa: CATSDLGLAGGLETQYF

j_call: TRBJ1-6
clone_size: NA
d_call: NA
v_call: TRBV5-1
cdr3_nt: TGCGCCAGCAATTATGGGGGTTCCTATAATTCACCCCTCCACTTT
cdr3_aa: CASNYGGSYNSPLHF

j_call: TRBJ1-3
clone_size: NA
d_call: TRBD1
v_call: TRBV10-2
cdr3_nt: TGCGCCAGCATGGACAGGGGAAACACCATATATTTT
cdr3_aa: CASMDRGNTIYF

j_call: TRBJ2-5
clone_size: many
d_call: TRBD2
v_call: TRBV6-5
cdr3_nt: TGTGCCAGCAGTCTGGGACTAGCGGGGGGACCACAAGAGACCCAGTACTTC
cdr3_aa: CASSLGLAGGPQETQYF

j_call: TRBJ1-1
clone_size: many
d_call: NA
v_call: TRBV12-3/TRBV12-4
cdr3_nt: TGTGCCAGCAGCTTTCCAAGGGGAACTGAAGCTTTCTTT
cdr3_aa: CASSFPRGTEAFF

j_call: TRBJ1-6
clone_size: once
d_call: TRBD1
v_call: TRBV18
cdr3_nt: TGTACCAGCTCCCCGGACAGGAGATATTCACCCCTCCACTTT
cdr3_aa: CTSSPDRRYSPLHF

j_call: TRBJ1-2
clone_size: NA
d_call: TRBD1
v_call: TRBV28
cdr3_nt: TGTGCCAGCAGTTTTGGGGACAGCCCCACGTCCGCCACCTACTTAAACTATGGCTACACCTTC
cdr3_aa: CASSFGDSPTSATYLNYGYTF

j_call: TRBJ2-3
clone_size: NA
d_call: NA
v_call: TRBV6-2/TRBV6-3
cdr3_nt: TGTGCCAGCAGTTACTCGGAGGGTCTTGGGAGCACAGATACGCAGTATTTT
cdr3_aa: CASSYSEGLGSTDTQYF

j_call: TRBJ2-1
clone_size: few
d_call: NA
v_call: TRBV29-1
cdr3_nt: TGCAGCGCGACAGTCCCTTACAATGAGCAGTTCTTC
cdr3_aa: CSATVPYNEQFF

j_call: TRBJ1-1
clone_size: once
d_call: NA
v_call: TRBV29-1
cdr3_nt: TGCAGTTTCAGGGGTGCGAACACTGAAGCTTTCTTT
cdr3_aa: CSFRGANTEAFF

j_call: TRBJ2-1
clone_size: NA
d_call: NA
v_call: TRBV29-1
cdr3_nt: TGCAGCGGGACAGGAGGGTACAATGAGCAGTTCTTC
cdr3_aa: CSGTGGYNEQFF

j_call: TRBJ1-2
clone_size: NA
d_call: NA
v_call: TRBV5-4
cdr3_nt: TGTGCCAGCAGCTTGGCCGGGGACTCCCTCACGGCTTATGGCTACACCTTC
cdr3_aa: CASSLAGDSLTAYGYTF

j_call: TRBJ2-1
clone_size: few
d_call: NA
v_call: TRBV7-9
cdr3_nt: TGTGCCAGCAGCTTAGGTGAGGCCCGGAGCTCCTACAATGAGCAGTTCTTC
cdr3_aa: CASSLGEARSSYNEQFF

j_call: TRBJ2-1
clone_size: few
d_call: NA
v_call: TRBV28
cdr3_nt: TGTGCCACCATTGGAGGGCTTACCTACAATGAGCAGTTCTTC
cdr3_aa: CATIGGLTYNEQFF

j_call: TRBJ1-4
clone_size: many
d_call: NA
v_call: TRBV20-1
cdr3_nt: TGCAGTGCTATATCGGGGAGGGGTAATGAAAAACTGTTTTTT
cdr3_aa: CSAISGRGNEKLFF

j_call: TRBJ1-1
clone_size: few
d_call: TRBD1
v_call: TRBV6-6
cdr3_nt: TGTGCCAGCAGTTACCCCCTGACAGGGGGAGCTTTCTTT
cdr3_aa: CASSYPLTGGAFF

j_call: TRBJ1-5
clone_size: many
d_call: NA
v_call: TRBV28
cdr3_nt: TGTGCCAGCAGTTTTCGGGGGCCGGATCAGCCCCAGCATTTT
cdr3_aa: CASSFRGPDQPQHF

j_call: TRBJ1-1
clone_size: many
d_call: NA
v_call: TRBV20-1
cdr3_nt: TGCAGTGCCCCGGACCTCCCCAAGGCGGCTTTCTTT
cdr3_aa: CSAPDLPKAAFF

j_call: TRBJ2-5
clone_size: many
d_call: NA
v_call: TRBV7-8
cdr3_nt: TGTGCCAGCAGCCGCCTAAAAATAGGGTCCCAAGAGACCCAGTACTTC
cdr3_aa: CASSRLKIGSQETQYF

j_call: TRBJ1-1
clone_size: many
d_call: TRBD1
v_call: TRBV4-1
cdr3_nt: TGCGCCAGCAGCCAAGTCCAGGGGGCGGGTAAGACTGAAGCTTTCTTT
cdr3_aa: CASSQVQGAGKTEAFF

j_call: TRBJ1-2
clone_size: NA
d_call: NA
v_call: TRBV28
cdr3_nt: TGTGCCAGCAGTTCCCCCAATTGGGGCTATGGCTACACCTTC
cdr3_aa: CASSSPNWGYGYTF

j_call: TRBJ2-2
clone_size: NA
d_call: NA
v_call: TRBV20-1
cdr3_nt: TGCAGTGCTAGAGCGCTCGGCAAACGCTTGAACACCGGGGAGCTGTTTTTT
cdr3_aa: CSARALGKRLNTGELFF

j_call: TRBJ2-5
clone_size: many
d_call: TRBD1
v_call: TRBV19
cdr3_nt: TGTGCCAGTAGCGGACAGGGGGCTGGCGAGACCCAGTACTTC
cdr3_aa: CASSGQGAGETQYF

j_call: TRBJ1-5
clone_size: many
d_call: NA
v_call: TRBV12-3/TRBV12-4
cdr3_nt: TGTGCCAGCAGTTCGACAGGAGGAGGGCAGCCCCAGCATTTT
cdr3_aa: CASSSTGGGQPQHF

j_call: TRBJ2-1
clone_size: NA
d_call: TRBD2
v_call: TRBV28
cdr3_nt: TGTGCCAGCAGTTTTCGGAGGGACAGCCCGAAACCGGGACTAGCGGGGGACGAGCAGTTCTTC
cdr3_aa: CASSFRRDSPKPGLAGDEQFF

j_call: TRBJ2-7
clone_size: NA
d_call: TRBD2
v_call: TRBV12-3/TRBV12-4
cdr3_nt: TGTGCCAGCAGGCACTCTTGGGGGGGAGAGTCTGGCGAGCAGTACTTC
cdr3_aa: CASRHSWGGESGEQYF

j_call: TRBJ1-5
clone_size: NA
d_call: NA
v_call: TRBV6-2/TRBV6-3
cdr3_nt: TGTGCCAGCAGTTACGTGGGCAGGGCTAATCAGCCCCAGCATTTT
cdr3_aa: CASSYVGRANQPQHF

j_call: TRBJ2-5
clone_size: many
d_call: NA
v_call: TRBV9
cdr3_nt: TGTGCCAGCAGCGTAGGTACCAGAGACCAAGAGACCCAGTACTTC
cdr3_aa: CASSVGTRDQETQYF

j_call: TRBJ2-3
clone_size: NA
d_call: NA
v_call: TRBV7-2
cdr3_nt: TGTGCCAGCAGCCTAACCGGGACACCCACAGATACGCAGTATTTT
cdr3_aa: CASSLTGTPTDTQYF

j_call: TRBJ1-1
clone_size: NA
d_call: NA
v_call: TRBV3-1
cdr3_nt: TGTGCCAGCAGCCAAGGAAGTGGGGGGGCTGAAGCTTTCTTT
cdr3_aa: CASSQGSGGAEAFF

j_call: TRBJ2-5
clone_size: many
d_call: TRBD2
v_call: TRBV27
cdr3_nt: TGTGCCAGCAGTTTTGGGGCTAGCGGGGGGACCGGCTTACAAGAGACCCAGTACTTC
cdr3_aa: CASSFGASGGTGLQETQYF

j_call: TRBJ2-1
clone_size: few
d_call: NA
v_call: TRBV3-1
cdr3_nt: TGTGCCAGCAGCCAAGAGATCGGGGCCGCCAATGAGCAGTTCTTC
cdr3_aa: CASSQEIGAANEQFF

j_call: TRBJ1-1
clone_size: NA
d_call: NA
v_call: TRBV7-9
cdr3_nt: TGTGCCAGCACCGTAAGATCCGCGACTGAAGCTTTCTTT
cdr3_aa: CASTVRSATEAFF

j_call: TRBJ1-4
clone_size: NA
d_call: TRBD1
v_call: TRBV28
cdr3_nt: TGTGCCAGCGGTGCGGGACAGAGTAATGAAAAACTGTTTTTT
cdr3_aa: CASGAGQSNEKLFF

j_call: TRBJ2-4
clone_size: few
d_call: NA
v_call: TRBV4-1
cdr3_nt: TGCGCCAGCAGCCAGGGGGGGGCATACCTCGCCAAAAACATTCAGTACTTC
cdr3_aa: CASSQGGAYLAKNIQYF

j_call: TRBJ2-4
clone_size: NA
d_call: NA
v_call: TRBV28
cdr3_nt: TGTGCCAGCAGGGAAGGGATAGCCAAAAACATTCAGTACTTC
cdr3_aa: CASREGIAKNIQYF

j_call: TRBJ2-3
clone_size: NA
d_call: NA
v_call: TRBV20-1
cdr3_nt: TGCAGTGCTAAAGCCCCGGTCGCAGATACGCAGTATTTT
cdr3_aa: CSAKAPVADTQYF

j_call: TRBJ1-1
clone_size: many
d_call: NA
v_call: TRBV7-9
cdr3_nt: TGTGCCAGCAGCTTATTGCAGGAGGACACTGAAGCTTTCTTT
cdr3_aa: CASSLLQEDTEAFF